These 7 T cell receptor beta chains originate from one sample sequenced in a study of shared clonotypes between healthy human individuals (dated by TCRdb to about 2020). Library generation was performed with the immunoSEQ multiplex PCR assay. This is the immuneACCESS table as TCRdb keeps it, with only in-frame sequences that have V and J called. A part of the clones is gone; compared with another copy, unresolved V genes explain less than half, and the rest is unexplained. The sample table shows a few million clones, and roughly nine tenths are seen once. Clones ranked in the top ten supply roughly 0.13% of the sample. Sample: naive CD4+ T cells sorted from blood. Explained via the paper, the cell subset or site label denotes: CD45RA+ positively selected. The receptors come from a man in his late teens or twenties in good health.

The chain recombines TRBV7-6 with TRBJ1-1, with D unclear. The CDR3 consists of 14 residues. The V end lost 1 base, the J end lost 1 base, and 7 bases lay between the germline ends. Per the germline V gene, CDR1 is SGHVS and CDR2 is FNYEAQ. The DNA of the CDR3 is TGTGCCAGCAGCTTAGGTTCGACGAACACTGAAGCTTTCTTT. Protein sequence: CASSLGSTNTEAFF.

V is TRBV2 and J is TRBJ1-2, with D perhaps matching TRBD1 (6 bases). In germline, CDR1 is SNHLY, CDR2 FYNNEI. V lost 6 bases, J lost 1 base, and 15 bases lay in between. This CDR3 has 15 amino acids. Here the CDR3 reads CASRRGGEHNYGYTF. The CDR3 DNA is TGTGCCAGCAGGAGGGGGGGTGAGCATAACTATGGCTACACCTTC.

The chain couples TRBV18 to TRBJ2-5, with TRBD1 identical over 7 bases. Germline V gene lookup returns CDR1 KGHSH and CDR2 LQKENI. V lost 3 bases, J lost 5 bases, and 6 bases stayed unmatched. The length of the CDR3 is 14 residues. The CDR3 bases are TGTGCCAGCTCACCTCCCGGGACAGCGGAGACCCAGTACTTC. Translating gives CASSPPGTAETQYF.

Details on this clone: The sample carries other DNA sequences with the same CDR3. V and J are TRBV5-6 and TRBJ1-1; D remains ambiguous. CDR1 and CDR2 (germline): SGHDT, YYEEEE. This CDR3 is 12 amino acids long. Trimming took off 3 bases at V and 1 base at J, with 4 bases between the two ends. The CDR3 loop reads CASSSRNTEAFF. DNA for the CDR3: TGTGCCAGCAGCTCCAGGAACACTGAAGCTTTCTTT.

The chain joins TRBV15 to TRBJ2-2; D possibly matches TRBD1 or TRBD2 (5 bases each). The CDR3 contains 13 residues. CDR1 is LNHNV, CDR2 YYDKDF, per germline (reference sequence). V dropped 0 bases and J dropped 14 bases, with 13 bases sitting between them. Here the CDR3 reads CATSRELEGRLFF. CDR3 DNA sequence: TGTGCCACCAGCAGAGAGTTAGAGGGACGACTGTTTTTT. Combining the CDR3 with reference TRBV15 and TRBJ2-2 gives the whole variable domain DAMVIQNPRYQVTQFGKPVTLSCSQTLNHNVMYWYQQKSSQAPKLLFHYYDKDFNNEADTPDNFQSRRPNTSFCFLDIRSPGLGDTAMYLCATSRELEGRLFFGEGSRLTVL.

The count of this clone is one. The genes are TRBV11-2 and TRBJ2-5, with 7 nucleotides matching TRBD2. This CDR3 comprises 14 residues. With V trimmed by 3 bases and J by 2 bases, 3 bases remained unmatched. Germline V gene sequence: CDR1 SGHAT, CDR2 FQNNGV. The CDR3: CASSLGLTQETQYF. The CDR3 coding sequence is TGTGCCAGCAGCTTGGGACTAACTCAAGAGACCCAGTACTTC. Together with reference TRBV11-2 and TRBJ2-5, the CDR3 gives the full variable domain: EAGVAQSPRYKIIEKRQSVAFWCNPISGHATLYWYQQILGQGPKLLIQFQNNGVVDDSQLPKDRFSAERLKGVDSTLKIQPAKLEDSAVYLCASSLGLTQETQYFGPGTRLLVL.

The CDR3 reads CAIREGTMDYGYTF. Written as DNA, the CDR3 is TGTGCCATCAGAGAAGGTACTATGGACTATGGCTACACCTTC. The J gene is TRBJ1-2, the V gene TRBV10-3; D unclear. Trimming shortened V by 6 bases and J by 3 bases, and 14 bases separated the two germline ends. The CDR3 has 14 residues. Looked up from germline, CDR1 is ENHRY and CDR2 is SYGVKD.